This TCR beta chain originates from a study of beta chain features in type 1 diabetes. About the study: Patients did not differ from healthy donors in age, gender or cell yield. Across the samples, approximately 98,000,000 sorted cells were examined in total. The study, taken as a whole, reports: Fewer insertions but more deletions were seen at VDJ junctions in type 1 diabetes patients. Researchers report that Type 1 diabetes patients had moderately but significantly shorter TCRB CDR3s across all four CD4+ subsets.

Expressed TCRB transcripts got sequenced, as all isolated RNA was reverse transcribed. The average read count of naive, central memory and regulatory T cell samples was approximately 3.5 million. Profiled with immunoSEQ multiplex PCR; TCRdb holds only in-frame clones, not every one. The data contain 500,000 to 800,000 clones, around 11% of them singletons. About this clone: Its matching antigen is unknown.

The sequence was collected from a man aged 25 to 40 with type 1 diabetes. Sequencing was performed on naive CD4+ T cells from blood.

The CDR3 loop reads CASSPPSSGLGNEQFF. The DNA for the CDR3 is TGTGCCAGCTCACCCCCCAGTTCCGGACTAGGGAATGAGCAGTTCTTC. The chain joins TRBV18 to TRBJ2-1, with 7 bases fitting TRBD2. The CDR3 extends over 16 amino acids. V dropped 3 bases and J dropped 7; count of bases not matched to a gene: 12. From germline, CDR1 is KGHSH and CDR2 LQKENI.